The 29 T cell receptor beta chains below were found in one sample sequenced in a study of beta chain features in type 1 diabetes. Study-wide findings and caveats: Shortening of TCRB CDR3s, moderate but significant, appeared in all four CD4+ subsets of Type 1 diabetes patients.

Their target antigens are unknown. Every bit of the isolated RNA underwent reverse transcription, so sequencing read expressed TCRB transcripts. TCRdb's copy holds only in-frame clones and misses some; the assay was immunoSEQ multiplex PCR. Here the sample spans a few hundred thousand clones, 10% to 15% being singletons. Input material: naive CD4+ T cells from blood. The receptors shown here come from a woman aged 18-35 years with type 1 diabetes.

This chain joins TRBV7-9 and TRBJ1-1; 10 bases fit TRBD1. This CDR3 region has 16 residues. The V gene end was trimmed by 5 bases and the J gene end by 0 bases; junction bases not matched to a gene: 6. Germline CDR1 reads SEHNR; CDR2 reads FQNEAQ (reference sequence). For the CDR3, the DNA is TGTGCCAGCAGCAAGGGACAGGGGATGATGAACACTGAAGCTTTCTTT. Protein product: CASSKGQGMMNTEAFF.

In its sample, this clone was seen a few times. V gene TRBV28 combines with J gene TRBJ1-5; D is unclear. This CDR3 is 12 amino acids long. Germline V gene sequence: CDR1 MDHEN, CDR2 SYDVKM. Deletions cut 5 bases from V and 7 bases from J, with 9 bases between. The CDR3 is CASSPLYQPQHF. CDR3 DNA sequence: TGTGCCAGCAGTCCACTTTACCAGCCCCAGCATTTT.

J is TRBJ2-5 and V is TRBV29-1; the D gene is possibly TRBD2 (6 bases). The end of the DNA aligns better with TRBJ2-7, so the J call may be wrong. This CDR3 has 14 amino acids. The germline gives CDR1 SQVTM, CDR2 ANQGSEA. The CDR3 spells CSVGLVASSYEQYF. As DNA, the CDR3 is TGCAGCGTTGGACTAGTGGCAAGCTCCTACGAGCAGTACTTC.

The CDR3 nucleotides read TGTGCCAGCAGCTTGGGGGGAGCGGGAATAAACCAAGAGACCCAGTACTTC. It encodes CASSLGGAGINQETQYF. The chain links TRBV5-6 to TRBJ2-5; 7 nucleotides agree with TRBD2. CDR3 size: 17 residues. The germline V gene has CDR1 SGHDT and CDR2 YYEEEE. Germline trimming cut 0 bases from V and 0 bases from J; bases unmatched to any gene: 8.

The CDR3 sequence is CASRGGGAYEQYF. DNA for the CDR3: TGTGCCAGCCGTGGCGGGGGGGCTTACGAGCAGTACTTC. The V call is TRBV7-9, the J call TRBJ2-7; 9 nucleotides align to TRBD2. The CDR3 consists of 13 residues. Looked up from germline, CDR1 is SEHNR and CDR2 is FQNEAQ (reference sequence). Germline trimming cut 8 bases from V and 4 bases from J; bases unmatched to any gene: 6.

The CDR3 bases are TGTGCCAGCAGCCCTGGTGATTGGAGCACTGAAGCTTTCTTT. It specifies CASSPGDWSTEAFF. The rearrangement links TRBV9 to TRBJ1-1; no definite D call. The germline V and J ends were trimmed by 4 bases and 4 bases, with 14 bases remaining between them. The germline V gene has CDR1 SGDLS and CDR2 YYNGEE. The length of the CDR3 is 14 residues.

This clone was seen only a few times. This chain uses TRBV28 with TRBJ2-7; 8 bases fit TRBD2. Per germline, CDR1 MDHEN and CDR2 SYDVKM. The V gene end was trimmed by 3 bases and the J gene end by 7 bases; junction bases not matched to a gene: 11. This CDR3 spans 15 amino acids. The CDR3 bases are TGTGCCAGCAGTTTCGTTTCGGTGTCTAGCGGGGAGCAGTACTTC. Its protein product is CASSFVSVSSGEQYF. Looking up the rest from reference TRBV28 and TRBJ2-7 gives the full variable domain: DVKVTQSSRYLVKRTGEKVFLECVQDMDHENMFWYRQDPGLGLRLIYFSYDVKMKEKGDIPEGYSVSREKKERFSLILESASTNQTSMYLCASSFVSVSSGEQYFGPGTRLTVT.

Only a few counts were recorded for this clone. The chain combines TRBV28 with TRBJ2-7, with D unclear. Germline values: CDR1 MDHEN, CDR2 SYDVKM. The CDR3 has 14 residues. Trimming shortened V by 3 bases and J by 6 bases, and 15 bases separated the two germline ends. The CDR3 DNA sequence: TGTGCCAGCAGTTTTTTGGCCCCGGCGGCCGAGCAGTACTTC. It translates to CASSFLAPAAEQYF.

This clone was counted only a few times. The V call is TRBV7-2, the J call TRBJ2-7; D not resolved. Germline V gene data show CDR1 as SGHTA and CDR2 as FQGNSA. CDR3 size: 14 residues. The V and J ends lost 6 bases and 0 bases respectively, with 12 bases between them. Written as DNA, the CDR3 is TGTGCCAGCAGTCGCTCTAGGAGCTCCTACGAGCAGTACTTC. Translated: CASSRSRSSYEQYF.

The chain is built from TRBV5-1 and TRBJ2-6; tentatively, D is TRBD1 (5 bases). This CDR3 is 16 amino acids long. With 4 bases removed from V and 0 bases from J, the gap between germline ends came to 11 bases. The germline V gene encodes CDR1 SGHRS and CDR2 YFSETQ. The CDR3 spells CASSLRASSGANVLTF. CDR3 nucleotide sequence: TGCGCCAGCAGCCTCAGGGCCTCCTCTGGGGCCAACGTCCTGACTTTC.

The chain employs TRBV29-1 and TRBJ2-2, with 9 bases matching TRBD2. The CDR3 spans 15 residues. Unmatched junction bases numbered 9, after V lost 5 bases and J lost 5 bases. Germline values: CDR1 SQVTM, CDR2 ANQGSEA. CDR3 protein: CSVRSGRPGTGELFF. CDR3 coding DNA: TGCAGCGTTAGGAGCGGGAGGCCAGGGACCGGGGAGCTGTTTTTT.

The chain uses TRBV5-4 and TRBJ1-2; D call uncertain. Trimming removed 3 bases from V and 1 base from J, with 10 bases in between. In germline, CDR1 is SGHNT, CDR2 YYREEE (reference sequence). The CDR3 is made up of 14 amino acids. The CDR3 region has the DNA TGTGCCAGCAGCTGGGTCGGGATTAACTATGGCTACACCTTC. Encoded protein: CASSWVGINYGYTF.

This clone was found a few times. Other DNA sequences of this sample code for an identical CDR3. The chain links TRBV9 to TRBJ2-1; possible D gene TRBD2, 6 bases. Germline CDR1 reads SGDLS; CDR2 reads YYNGEE. Trimming removed 2 bases from V and 0 bases from J, with 12 bases in between. The CDR3 contains 16 residues. CDR3 loop: CASSVSGGSSYNEQFF. As DNA, the CDR3 is TGTGCCAGCAGCGTCTCTGGGGGGAGCTCCTACAATGAGCAGTTCTTC.

V and J are TRBV10-3 and TRBJ1-1; possibly TRBD1 for D (6 bases). The germline V gene encodes CDR1 ENHRY and CDR2 SYGVKD. The V end lost 6 bases, the J end lost 1 base, and 9 bases lay between the germline ends. This CDR3 is 13 amino acids long. CDR3 in amino acids: CAIRPTGNTEAFF. The CDR3 nucleotides read TGTGCCATCAGACCGACAGGGAACACTGAAGCTTTCTTT.

The chain couples TRBV5-4 to TRBJ2-5; tentatively, D is TRBD2 (6 bases). Germline V CDR1 and CDR2: SGHNT, YYREEE (reference sequence). V was pared by 5 bases and J by 5 bases, with 28 bases between. The CDR3 is 18 amino acids. The chain's CDR3 is CASRLGGSGLKPRETQYF. The CDR3 nucleotides read TGTGCCAGCAGGCTTGGAGGGAGCGGACTTAAACCCCGGGAGACCCAGTACTTC.

This rearrangement joins TRBV7-2 to TRBJ2-1, with D possibly TRBD2 on 5 matching bases. Between the trimmed V and J ends, which lost 7 bases and 4 bases, there was a span of 17 bases. The length of the CDR3 is 15 residues. Germline values: CDR1 SGHTA, CDR2 FQGNSA. The CDR3 coding sequence is TGTGCCAGCACCGACCAGGCGGGCATATACAATGAGCAGTTCTTC. Translating it yields CASTDQAGIYNEQFF.

In this sample, this clone turned up a few times. The rearrangement joins TRBV29-1 to TRBJ1-1; 8 bases align to TRBD1. The CDR3 runs 13 residues. Germline CDR1 SQVTM, CDR2 ANQGSEA. Written as DNA, the CDR3 is TGCGGAATAGGACAGGGTGGCGACACTGAAGCTTTCTTT. Translated: CGIGQGGDTEAFF.

This chain connects TRBV20-1 to TRBJ2-1; D gene unclear. This CDR3 contains 11 residues. V was clipped by 3 bases and J by 7 bases, with 7 bases between them. Germline CDR1 and CDR2: DFQATT and SNEGSKA (reference sequence). CDR3: CSASQANEQFF. CDR3 coding DNA: TGCAGTGCTAGCCAGGCGAATGAGCAGTTCTTC.

This clone came up a few times. The chain links TRBV29-1 to TRBJ2-5; 12 positions agree with TRBD2. Per the germline V gene, CDR1 is SQVTM and CDR2 is ANQGSEA. V shed 4 bases, J shed 5 bases, and the junction held 2 bases outside the gene matches. The CDR3 contains 13 residues. The CDR3 DNA follows: TGCAGCGTTGGTCTAGCGGGGGGGGAGACCCAGTACTTC. This gives the protein CSVGLAGGETQYF.

This clone was recorded a few times. The J gene is TRBJ2-1, the V gene TRBV18, with 7 nucleotides matching TRBD1. The CDR3 has 14 residues. The germline V gene has CDR1 KGHSH and CDR2 LQKENI. With 3 bases clipped from V and 4 bases from J, the junction kept 3 bases outside the gene matches. This CDR3 reads CASSPPDRYNEQFF. CDR3 sequence (DNA): TGTGCCAGCTCACCGCCGGACAGGTACAATGAGCAGTTCTTC.

The chain joins TRBV28 to TRBJ2-7; D possibly corresponds to TRBD1 (5 bases). Per the germline V gene, CDR1 is MDHEN and CDR2 is SYDVKM. This CDR3 is built from 12 residues. Trimming stripped 7 bases from V and 5 bases from J, with 12 bases between. This CDR3 reads CASTIQGHEQYF. In nucleotides, the CDR3 is TGTGCCAGCACAATCCAGGGCCACGAGCAGTACTTC.

In this sample, this clone turned up a few times. Other nucleotide sequences from this sample produce the same CDR3. The J gene is TRBJ2-7, the V gene TRBV19; perhaps TRBD1 as D (6 bases). Per the germline V gene, CDR1 is LNHDA and CDR2 is SQIVND (reference sequence). This CDR3 spans 12 amino acids. Trimming removed 4 bases at V and 2 bases at J, with 6 bases between. The CDR3 DNA follows: TGTGCCAGTAGTAGGACAGCCTACGAGCAGTACTTC. Encoded protein: CASSRTAYEQYF.

The chain links TRBV4-3 to TRBJ1-2; possibly TRBD1 for D (6 bases). Trimming stripped 0 bases from V and 2 bases from J, with 10 bases between. The CDR3 is made up of 15 amino acids. Germline values: CDR1 LGHNA, CDR2 YSLEER. In DNA, the CDR3 is TGCGCCAGCAGCCAAGATTCAGGACAGAACTATGGCTACACCTTC. Translation gives CASSQDSGQNYGYTF.

Details on this clone: Other DNA sequences in this sample translate to the same CDR3. The chain links TRBV28 to TRBJ2-7, with a possible D match to TRBD1 (6 bases). Germline CDR1 MDHEN, CDR2 SYDVKM. V dropped 6 bases and J dropped 2 bases, with 11 bases sitting between them. The CDR3 loop spans 13 amino acids. CDR3 nucleotide sequence: TGTGCCAGCAGCCCCGGACAGACCTACGAGCAGTACTTC. It codes for CASSPGQTYEQYF.

This clone was detected a few times. This chain links TRBV5-4 with TRBJ2-1, with 8 bases aligning to TRBD2. Trimming removed 3 bases from V and 10 bases from J; junction bases left unmatched: 18. Looked up from germline, CDR1 is SGHNT and CDR2 is YYREEE (reference sequence). The CDR3 contains 17 residues. CDR3 sequence reads: CASSSLEGRGGPWEQFF. The CDR3 nucleotides are TGTGCCAGCAGCTCCTTGGAGGGGCGCGGGGGGCCGTGGGAGCAGTTCTTC.

This clone was counted a few times. This chain connects TRBV15 to TRBJ1-2; the match to TRBD1 covers 8 bases. Germline V CDR1 and CDR2: LNHNV, YYDKDF (reference sequence). J gave up 8 bases and V 0 bases, and 14 bases lay outside the gene matches. This CDR3 comprises 17 residues. The CDR3 reads CATSRDYLGQGGGGYTF. As DNA, the CDR3 is TGTGCCACCAGCAGAGATTATCTAGGACAGGGAGGAGGCGGCTACACCTTC.

This clone occurred a few times. This chain uses TRBV30 with TRBJ1-5; D is possibly TRBD1 (5 bases). Trimming left V 0 bases short and J 9 bases short, with 12 bases between. Germline V gene lookup returns CDR1 GTSNPN and CDR2 SVGIG (reference sequence). This CDR3 is built from 13 residues. DNA of the CDR3: TGTGCCTGGAGTGTGACAGAGTATGGGCCCCAGCATTTT. It encodes CAWSVTEYGPQHF.

V is TRBV2 and J is TRBJ1-4; weak D call: TRBD1 (6 bases). The germline V and J ends were trimmed by 6 bases and 4 bases, with 12 bases remaining between them. Germline V gene sequence: CDR1 SNHLY, CDR2 FYNNEI. The CDR3 sequence is 14 residues long. The CDR3 loop reads CASRGRQVNEKLFF. The CDR3 coding sequence is TGTGCCAGCAGAGGAAGACAGGTTAATGAAAAACTGTTTTTT. Drawing the rest from reference TRBV2 and TRBJ1-4, the complete variable domain is EPEVTQTPSHQVTQMGQEVILRCVPISNHLYFYWYRQILGQKVEFLVSFYNNEISEKSEIFDDQFSVERPDGSNFTLKIRSTKLEDSAMYFCASRGRQVNEKLFFGSGTQLSVL.

The chain couples TRBV29-1 to TRBJ2-7; the D gene is possibly TRBD1 (6 bases). CDR3 size: 12 residues. Germline CDR1 reads SQVTM; CDR2 reads ANQGSEA. Trimming removed 6 bases at V and 2 bases at J, with 11 bases between. The CDR3 here is CSVGARTYEQYF. DNA of the CDR3: TGCAGCGTGGGGGCCAGAACCTACGAGCAGTACTTC.